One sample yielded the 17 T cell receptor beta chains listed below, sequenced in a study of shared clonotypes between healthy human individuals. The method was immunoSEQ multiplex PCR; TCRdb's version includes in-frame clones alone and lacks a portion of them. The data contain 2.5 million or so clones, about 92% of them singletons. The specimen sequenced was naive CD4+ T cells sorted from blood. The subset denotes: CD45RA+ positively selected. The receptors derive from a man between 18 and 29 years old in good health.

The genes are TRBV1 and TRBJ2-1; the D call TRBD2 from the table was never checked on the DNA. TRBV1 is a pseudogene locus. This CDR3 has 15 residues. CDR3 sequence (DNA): TGCACCAGCAGCCGTAGCGGCAGCTCCTACAATGAGCAGTTCTTC. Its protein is CTSSRSGSSYNEQFF.

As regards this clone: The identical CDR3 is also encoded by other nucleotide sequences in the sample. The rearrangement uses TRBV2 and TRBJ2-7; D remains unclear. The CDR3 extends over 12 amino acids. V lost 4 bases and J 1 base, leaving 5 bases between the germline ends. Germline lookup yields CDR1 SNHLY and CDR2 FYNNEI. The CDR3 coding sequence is TGTGCCAGCAGTGCCAGTTCCTACGAGCAGTACTTC. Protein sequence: CASSASSYEQYF.

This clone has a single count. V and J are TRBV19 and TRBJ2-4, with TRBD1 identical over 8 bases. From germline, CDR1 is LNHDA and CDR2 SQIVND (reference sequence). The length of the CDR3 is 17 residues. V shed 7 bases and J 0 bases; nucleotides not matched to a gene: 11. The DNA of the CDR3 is TGTGCCAGTACTTCCATCGGGACAGGCCTAGCCAAAAACATTCAGTACTTC. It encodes CASTSIGTGLAKNIQYF.

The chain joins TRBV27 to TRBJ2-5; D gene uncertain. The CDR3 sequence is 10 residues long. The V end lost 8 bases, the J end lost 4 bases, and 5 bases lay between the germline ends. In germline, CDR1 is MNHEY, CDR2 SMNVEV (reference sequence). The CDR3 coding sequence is TGTGCCAGCCTGGGAGAGACCCAGTACTTC. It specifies CASLGETQYF.

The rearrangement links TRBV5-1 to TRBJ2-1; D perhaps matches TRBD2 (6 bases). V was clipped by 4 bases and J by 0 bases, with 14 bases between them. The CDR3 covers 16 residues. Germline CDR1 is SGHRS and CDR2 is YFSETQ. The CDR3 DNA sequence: TGCGCCAGCAGCACGGGGGTCCCGAGCTCCTACAATGAGCAGTTCTTC. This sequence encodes CASSTGVPSSYNEQFF.

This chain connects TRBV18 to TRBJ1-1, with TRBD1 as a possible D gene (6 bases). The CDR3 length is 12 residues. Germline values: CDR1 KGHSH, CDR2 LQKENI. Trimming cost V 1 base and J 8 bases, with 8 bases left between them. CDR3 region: CASSPQGVEAFF. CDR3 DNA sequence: TGTGCCAGCTCACCACAGGGGGTCGAAGCTTTCTTT.

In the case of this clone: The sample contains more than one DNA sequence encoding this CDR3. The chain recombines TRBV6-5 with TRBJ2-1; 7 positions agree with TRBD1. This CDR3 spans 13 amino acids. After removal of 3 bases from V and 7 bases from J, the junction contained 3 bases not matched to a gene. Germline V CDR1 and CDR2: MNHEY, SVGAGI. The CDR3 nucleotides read TGTGCCAGCAGTTATTTACAGGGGAATGAGCAGTTCTTC. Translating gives CASSYLQGNEQFF.

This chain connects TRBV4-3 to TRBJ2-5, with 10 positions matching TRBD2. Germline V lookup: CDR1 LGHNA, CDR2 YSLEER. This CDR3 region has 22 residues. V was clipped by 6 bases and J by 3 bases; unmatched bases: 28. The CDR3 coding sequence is TGCGCCAGCAGTTCTGTGAGACCGGCTAGCGGGAGAGAGGGGTTACGGGAAGAGACCCAGTACTTC. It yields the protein CASSSVRPASGREGLREETQYF.

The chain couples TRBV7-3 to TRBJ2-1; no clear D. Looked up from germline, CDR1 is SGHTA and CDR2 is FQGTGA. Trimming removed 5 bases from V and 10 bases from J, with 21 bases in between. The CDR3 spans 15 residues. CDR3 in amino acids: CASSQNAAAGGEQFF. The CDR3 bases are TGTGCCAGCAGCCAAAACGCCGCGGCAGGTGGCGAGCAGTTCTTC. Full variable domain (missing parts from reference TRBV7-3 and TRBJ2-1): GAGVSQTPSNKVTEKGKYVELRCDPISGHTALYWYRQSLGQGPEFLIYFQGTGAADDSGLPNDRFFAVRPEGSVSTLKIQRTERGDSAVYLCASSQNAAAGGEQFFGPGTRLTVL.

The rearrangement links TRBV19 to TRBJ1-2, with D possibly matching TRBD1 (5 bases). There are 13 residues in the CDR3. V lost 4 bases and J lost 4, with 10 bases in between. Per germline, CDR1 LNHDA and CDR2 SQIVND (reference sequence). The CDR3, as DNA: TGTGCCAGTAGTAATTCAGGGAGCTATGGCTACACCTTC. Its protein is CASSNSGSYGYTF. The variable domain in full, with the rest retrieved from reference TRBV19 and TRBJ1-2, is DGGITQSPKYLFRKEGQNVTLSCEQNLNHDAMYWYRQDPGQGLRLIYYSQIVNDFQKGDIAEGYSVSREKKESFPLTVTSAQKNPTAFYLCASSNSGSYGYTFGSGTRLTVV.

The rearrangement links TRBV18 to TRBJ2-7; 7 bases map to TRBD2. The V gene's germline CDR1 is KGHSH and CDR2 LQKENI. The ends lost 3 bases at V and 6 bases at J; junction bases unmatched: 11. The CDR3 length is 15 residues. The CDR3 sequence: CASSPAAGAPFEQYF. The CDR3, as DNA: TGTGCCAGCTCACCGGCGGCGGGAGCCCCCTTCGAGCAGTACTTC.

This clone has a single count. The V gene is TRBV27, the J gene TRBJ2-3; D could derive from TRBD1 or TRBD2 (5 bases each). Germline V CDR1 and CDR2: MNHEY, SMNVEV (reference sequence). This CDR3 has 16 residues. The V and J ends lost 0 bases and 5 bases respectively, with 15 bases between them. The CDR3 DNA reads TGTGCCAGCAGTTTATCGTTAGGCCCTGGGGGAGATACGCAGTATTTT. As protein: CASSLSLGPGGDTQYF.

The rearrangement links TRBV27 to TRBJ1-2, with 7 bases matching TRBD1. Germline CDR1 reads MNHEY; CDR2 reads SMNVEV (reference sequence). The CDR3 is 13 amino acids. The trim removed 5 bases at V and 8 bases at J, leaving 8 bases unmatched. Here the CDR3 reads CASSPRTGGGYTF. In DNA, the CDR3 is TGTGCCAGCAGTCCGCGGACAGGCGGCGGCTACACCTTC.

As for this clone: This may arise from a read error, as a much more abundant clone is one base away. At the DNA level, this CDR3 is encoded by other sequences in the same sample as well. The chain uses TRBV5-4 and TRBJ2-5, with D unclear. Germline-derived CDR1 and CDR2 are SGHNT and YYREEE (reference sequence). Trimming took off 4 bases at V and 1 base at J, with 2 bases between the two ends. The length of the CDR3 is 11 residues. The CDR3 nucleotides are TGTGCCAGCAGCCTCCAAGAGACCCAGTACTTC. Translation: CASSLQETQYF.

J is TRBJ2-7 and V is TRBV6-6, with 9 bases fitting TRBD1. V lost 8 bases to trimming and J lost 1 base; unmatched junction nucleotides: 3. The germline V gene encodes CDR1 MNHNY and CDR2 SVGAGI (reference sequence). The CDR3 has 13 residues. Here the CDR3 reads CASAGTGSYEQYF. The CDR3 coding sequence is TGTGCCAGCGCCGGGACAGGGTCCTACGAGCAGTACTTC.

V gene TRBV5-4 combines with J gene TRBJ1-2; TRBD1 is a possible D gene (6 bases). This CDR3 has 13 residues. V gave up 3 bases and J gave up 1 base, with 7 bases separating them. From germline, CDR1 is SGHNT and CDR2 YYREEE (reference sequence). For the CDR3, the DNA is TGTGCCAGCAGCTGGACAGATAACTATGGCTACACCTTC. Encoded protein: CASSWTDNYGYTF.

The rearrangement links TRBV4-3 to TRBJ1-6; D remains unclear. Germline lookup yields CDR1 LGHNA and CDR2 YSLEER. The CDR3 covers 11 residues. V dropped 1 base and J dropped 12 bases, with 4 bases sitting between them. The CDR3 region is CASSQGGPLHF. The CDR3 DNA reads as TGCGCCAGCAGCCAAGGAGGACCCCTCCACTTT.